The 3 T cell receptor beta chains below were found in one sample sequenced in a study of T cells after posttransplantation cyclophosphamide. This table comes from immunoSEQ multiplex PCR, and its TCRdb copy is limited to in-frame clones, with some not included. This sample includes about 37,000 clones with no singletons; its ten biggest clones take up about 6.4%. The sample comprised PBMCs. Source of these receptors: a man aged 30 to 45 in good health and a related stem cell transplant donor.

This clone was seen more than once but under ten times. The chain links TRBV5-1 to TRBJ2-7; 8 nucleotides agree with TRBD1. The CDR3 consists of 15 residues. Germline CDR1 is SGHRS and CDR2 is YFSETQ. V lost 4 bases, J lost 0 bases, and 6 bases stayed unmatched. The CDR3 loop reads CASSNGQGPSYEQYF. The CDR3 DNA reads TGCGCCAGCAGCAACGGACAGGGACCCTCCTACGAGCAGTACTTC.

This clone was counted many times. V and J are TRBV5-1 and TRBJ2-7; possible D gene TRBD1, 5 bases. The germline gives CDR1 SGHRS, CDR2 YFSETQ. The CDR3 consists of 14 residues. Trimming removed 3 bases from V and 3 bases from J, with 13 bases in between. DNA of the CDR3: TGCGCCAGCAGCTCAGACGGACAAGGCTACGAGCAGTACTTC. This encodes CASSSDGQGYEQYF. Full variable domain (missing parts from reference TRBV5-1 and TRBJ2-7): KAGVTQTPRYLIKTRGQQVTLSCSPISGHRSVSWYQQTPGQGLQFLFEYFSETQRNKGNFPGRFSGRQFSNSRSEMNVSTLELGDSALYLCASSSDGQGYEQYFGPGTRLTVT.

This rearrangement joins TRBV7-3 to TRBJ1-1; D call uncertain. The CDR3 has 14 amino acids. Trimming took off 1 base at V and 4 bases at J, with 10 bases between the two ends. The germline gives CDR1 SGHTA, CDR2 FQGTGA. The CDR3 DNA is TGTGCCAGCAGCTTAAAAGGGTCAGGCACTGAAGCTTTCTTT. It codes for CASSLKGSGTEAFF.